Each of the 22 T cell receptor beta chains below was sequenced from the same sample in a study of PD-1 blockade in classical Hodgkin lymphoma. Clones were sequenced by immunoSEQ multiplex PCR, and TCRdb holds only the in-frame ones, with some missing. Of about 15,000 clones in the sample, over 70% were seen once. Time point specified: cycle 4 day 1 (C4D1), after less than 7 weeks of nivolumab. Every patient relapsed after autologous stem cell transplantation, and brentuximab vedotin exposure varied. Using magnetic negative selection, the CD4+ T cells were separated out of thawed PBMCs. Source: CD4+ T cells from blood, taken before the fourth cycle of nivolumab. These receptors all stem from a human donor with classical Hodgkin lymphoma.

The genes are TRBV7-8 and TRBJ1-1; tentative D call: TRBD1 (5 bases). Per germline, CDR1 SGHVS and CDR2 FQNEAQ. The CDR3 contains 12 residues. Trimming removed 6 bases at V and 9 bases at J, with 14 bases between. CDR3: CASSFTSGQAFF. CDR3 nucleotide sequence: TGTGCCAGCAGTTTTACGTCAGGGCAAGCTTTCTTT.

This sequence joins TRBV6-1 and TRBJ2-7; TRBD2 agrees at 7 bases. The V and J ends lost 0 bases and 0 bases, in that order; junction bases with no gene match: 2. The CDR3 length is 15 residues. Per germline, CDR1 MNHNS and CDR2 SASEGT. The CDR3 DNA is TGTGCCAGCAGTGAAGCTAGCGGGTACTCCTACGAGCAGTACTTC. As protein: CASSEASGYSYEQYF.

The sample holds a few counts of this clone. V gene TRBV28 combines with J gene TRBJ2-7, with 7 bases matching TRBD1. V was clipped by 4 bases and J by 4 bases; unmatched bases: 4. Germline loops: CDR1 MDHEN, CDR2 SYDVKM. CDR3 size: 13 residues. Here the CDR3 reads CASSSTGRYEQYF. The DNA of the CDR3 is TGTGCCAGCAGTTCGACAGGGCGGTACGAGCAGTACTTC.

A single count supports this clone. This chain joins TRBV5-1 and TRBJ2-2, with D hard to call. Trimming pared 4 bases from V and 3 bases from J, leaving 7 bases between. This CDR3 comprises 13 residues. Germline V CDR1 and CDR2: SGHRS, YFSETQ. The CDR3, as DNA: TGCGCCAGCAGCCGGGTGGACACCGGGGAGCTGTTTTTT. Translation gives CASSRVDTGELFF.

The chain is built from TRBV7-9 and TRBJ1-2; perhaps TRBD1 as D (5 bases). The CDR3 consists of 14 residues. The germline V and J ends were trimmed by 5 bases and 5 bases, with 15 bases remaining between them. Looked up from germline, CDR1 is SEHNR and CDR2 is FQNEAQ (reference sequence). The CDR3 DNA is TGTGCCAGCAGCGGACCAGGGCTCGGGTATGGCTACACCTTC. Protein product: CASSGPGLGYGYTF.

The rearrangement links TRBV10-3 to TRBJ1-1; 7 nucleotides align to TRBD1. This CDR3 contains 13 residues. V was pared by 7 bases and J by 5 bases, with 7 bases of the junction left unmatched. CDR1 and CDR2 from the germline V gene are ENHRY and SYGVKD. The CDR3 is CAITATGRTEAFF. The CDR3 nucleotides are TGTGCCATCACCGCGACAGGGAGGACTGAAGCTTTCTTT.

V usage is TRBV28 and J usage is TRBJ2-7, with 8 bases lining up with TRBD2. Germline V gene sequence: CDR1 MDHEN, CDR2 SYDVKM. The CDR3 runs 15 residues. With V trimmed by 2 bases and J by 5 bases, 8 bases remained unmatched. This CDR3 is CASSLIGGRSHEQYF. The CDR3, as DNA: TGTGCCAGCAGTTTAATTGGCGGGAGGTCCCACGAGCAGTACTTC.

This clone was recorded only once. CDR3 coding DNA: TGTGCCAGCTCACCTAATAACCGGGGCGAGCAGTACTTC. The encoded protein is CASSPNNRGEQYF. The V call is TRBV18, the J call TRBJ2-7; a weak D match, TRBD2 (5 bases). V shed 3 bases and J shed 6 bases, with 12 bases lying between them. Germline V CDR1 and CDR2: KGHSH, LQKENI. The CDR3 sequence is 13 residues long.

This clone was counted a single time. The CDR3 loop is CASSSLDRQETQYF. In DNA form, the CDR3 reads TGTGCCAGTAGTTCTCTGGACAGACAAGAGACCCAGTACTTC. The rearrangement joins TRBV19 to TRBJ2-5, with D possibly TRBD1 on 6 matching bases. CDR1 and CDR2 from the germline V gene are LNHDA and SQIVND (reference sequence). Trimming stripped 5 bases from V and 2 bases from J, with 12 bases between. The CDR3 is 14 residues long. The whole variable domain, remainder taken from reference TRBV19 and TRBJ2-5, is DGGITQSPKYLFRKEGQNVTLSCEQNLNHDAMYWYRQDPGQGLRLIYYSQIVNDFQKGDIAEGYSVSREKKESFPLTVTSAQKNPTAFYLCASSSLDRQETQYFGPGTRLLVL.

This clone was detected once. V gene TRBV25-1 combines with J gene TRBJ2-1; D gene unclear. Germline V CDR1 and CDR2: MGHDK, SYGVNS. The CDR3 consists of 11 residues. Trimming cost V 5 bases and J 10 bases, with 9 bases left between them. The CDR3 protein is CASSPAEEQFF. The CDR3 DNA follows: TGTGCCAGCAGTCCCGCAGAGGAGCAGTTCTTC. Drawing the rest from reference TRBV25-1 and TRBJ2-1, the complete variable domain is EADIYQTPRYLVIGTGKKITLECSQTMGHDKMYWYQQDPGMELHLIHYSYGVNSTEKGDLSSESTVSRIRTEHFPLTLESARPSHTSQYLCASSPAEEQFFGPGTRLTVL.

This clone came up once. CDR3 sequence: CASSKVGPRDSFCSSYNEQFF. The CDR3 nucleotides are TGTGCCAGCAGCAAAGTGGGTCCTCGGGATAGTTTTTGCTCCTCCTACAATGAGCAGTTCTTC. The chain joins TRBV21-1 to TRBJ2-1; TRBD2 was called by the table and not checked on the DNA. TRBV21-1 is noted as a pseudogene. This CDR3 is 21 amino acids long.

The chain uses TRBV2 and TRBJ1-4, with D hard to call. The germline V gene encodes CDR1 SNHLY and CDR2 FYNNEI. Trimming removed 6 bases from V and 5 bases from J, with 7 bases in between. This CDR3 has 12 amino acids. CDR3 sequence (DNA): TGTGCCAGCAGGCGGTCCAATGAAAAACTGTTTTTT. This codes for CASRRSNEKLFF. The entire variable domain, with the rest obtained from reference TRBV2 and TRBJ1-4, is as follows: EPEVTQTPSHQVTQMGQEVILRCVPISNHLYFYWYRQILGQKVEFLVSFYNNEISEKSEIFDDQFSVERPDGSNFTLKIRSTKLEDSAMYFCASRRSNEKLFFGSGTQLSVL.

The V gene is TRBV5-1, the J gene TRBJ2-1, with D perhaps assigned TRBD1 or TRBD2 (5 bases each). V shed 2 bases and J shed 0 bases, with 9 bases lying between them. Looked up from germline, CDR1 is SGHRS and CDR2 is YFSETQ. This CDR3 has 15 residues. The CDR3 loop is CASSFGGDSYNEQFF. CDR3 nucleotide sequence: TGCGCCAGCAGCTTTGGGGGAGACTCCTACAATGAGCAGTTCTTC.

The CDR3 sequence is CASSFSGSEQYF. In nucleotides, the CDR3 is TGCGCCAGCAGCTTTAGCGGGAGCGAGCAGTACTTC. This sequence joins TRBV5-1 and TRBJ2-7; TRBD2 matches at 9 bases. The CDR3 covers 12 residues. With V trimmed by 2 bases and J by 6 bases, 0 bases remained unmatched. The germline CDR1 and CDR2 sequences are SGHRS and YFSETQ.

V is TRBV19 and J is TRBJ2-1, with 7 positions matching TRBD2. Trimming at V came to 6 bases and at J to 8 bases, leaving 16 bases not matched to a gene. Germline V gene lookup returns CDR1 LNHDA and CDR2 SQIVND (reference sequence). The CDR3 spans 16 residues. For the CDR3, the DNA is TGTGCCAGTAGCGGGGACTACCCCTCTCGGATCCATGAGCAGTTCTTC. This sequence encodes CASSGDYPSRIHEQFF.

The CDR3 DNA follows: TGTGCCAGCAGAAATCATCAGCCCCAGCATTTT. Translating gives CASRNHQPQHF. The rearrangement links TRBV6-1 to TRBJ1-5; no clear D. Germline lookup yields CDR1 MNHNS and CDR2 SASEGT. This CDR3 spans 11 amino acids. Between the trimmed V and J ends, which lost 6 bases and 5 bases, there was a span of 5 bases.

The chain joins TRBV19 to TRBJ1-2; the match to TRBD1 covers 9 bases. The V gene's germline CDR1 is LNHDA and CDR2 SQIVND (reference sequence). This CDR3 has 13 amino acids. J was trimmed by 5 bases and V by 11 bases; bases with no gene match: 9. The DNA for the CDR3 is TGTGCCGTAACAGGGGGCGATGCTTATGGCTACACCTTC. It encodes CAVTGGDAYGYTF.

The chain employs TRBV5-4 and TRBJ2-1; 13 nucleotides align to TRBD2. Germline CDR1 is SGHNT and CDR2 is YYREEE (reference sequence). J was trimmed by 10 bases and V by 4 bases; bases with no gene match: 2. The CDR3 consists of 13 residues. Written as DNA, the CDR3 is TGTGCCAGCAGCAAGGGACTAGCGGGGGAGCAGTTCTTC. Translation gives CASSKGLAGEQFF.

J is TRBJ1-2 and V is TRBV4-1; the D is unclear. Per germline, CDR1 MGHRA and CDR2 YSYEKL. V shed 0 bases and J shed 4 bases, with 18 bases lying between them. The CDR3 is made up of 17 amino acids. The CDR3 DNA sequence: TGCGCCAGCAGCCAAGATCTCGGGCGGCACCTCATCTATGGCTACACCTTC. Encoded protein: CASSQDLGRHLIYGYTF.

The J gene is TRBJ1-1, the V gene TRBV5-1; D is perhaps TRBD1 (6 bases). V lost 1 base, J lost 8 bases, and 15 bases lay in between. Germline-derived CDR1 and CDR2 are SGHRS and YFSETQ. The CDR3 consists of 14 residues. The CDR3 DNA reads as TGCGCCAGCAGCTTGTACCCAGGGGAGATGGAAGCTTTCTTT. Translating it yields CASSLYPGEMEAFF. Drawing the rest from reference TRBV5-1 and TRBJ1-1, the complete variable domain is KAGVTQTPRYLIKTRGQQVTLSCSPISGHRSVSWYQQTPGQGLQFLFEYFSETQRNKGNFPGRFSGRQFSNSRSEMNVSTLELGDSALYLCASSLYPGEMEAFFGQGTRLTVV.

CDR3 in DNA: TGTGCCAGCGAGGACGGGAAAGAGACCCAGTACTTC. Translation: CASEDGKETQYF. V gene TRBV18 combines with J gene TRBJ2-5; D is perhaps TRBD2 (5 bases). CDR1 is KGHSH and CDR2 is LQKENI in the germline V gene. This CDR3 is 12 amino acids long. Trimming pared 8 bases from V and 3 bases from J, leaving 10 bases between.

This clone was seen a few times. The V call is TRBV11-2, the J call TRBJ1-2; D is unresolved. Trimming stripped 2 bases from V and 0 bases from J, with 4 bases between. The CDR3 length is 13 residues. Germline CDR1 and CDR2: SGHAT and FQNNGV. CDR3 DNA sequence: TGTGCCAGCAGCTTAACTTCTAACTATGGCTACACCTTC. This encodes CASSLTSNYGYTF.